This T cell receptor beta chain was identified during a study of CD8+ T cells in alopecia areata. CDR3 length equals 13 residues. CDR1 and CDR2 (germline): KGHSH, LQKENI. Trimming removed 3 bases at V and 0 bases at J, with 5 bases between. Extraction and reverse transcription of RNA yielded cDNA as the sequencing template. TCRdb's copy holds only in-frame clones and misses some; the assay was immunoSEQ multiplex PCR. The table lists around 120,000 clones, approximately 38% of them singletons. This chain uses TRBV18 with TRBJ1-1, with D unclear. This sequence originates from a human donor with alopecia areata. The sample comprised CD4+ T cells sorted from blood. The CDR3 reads CASSPGMNTEAFF. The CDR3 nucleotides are TGTGCCAGCTCACCGGGGATGAACACTGAAGCTTTCTTT. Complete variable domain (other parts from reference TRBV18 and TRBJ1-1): NAGVMQNPRHLVRRRGQEARLRCSPMKGHSHVYWYRQLPEEGLKFMVYLQKENIIDESGMPKERFSAEFPKEGPSILRIQQVVRGDSAAYFCASSPGMNTEAFFGQGTRLTVV.